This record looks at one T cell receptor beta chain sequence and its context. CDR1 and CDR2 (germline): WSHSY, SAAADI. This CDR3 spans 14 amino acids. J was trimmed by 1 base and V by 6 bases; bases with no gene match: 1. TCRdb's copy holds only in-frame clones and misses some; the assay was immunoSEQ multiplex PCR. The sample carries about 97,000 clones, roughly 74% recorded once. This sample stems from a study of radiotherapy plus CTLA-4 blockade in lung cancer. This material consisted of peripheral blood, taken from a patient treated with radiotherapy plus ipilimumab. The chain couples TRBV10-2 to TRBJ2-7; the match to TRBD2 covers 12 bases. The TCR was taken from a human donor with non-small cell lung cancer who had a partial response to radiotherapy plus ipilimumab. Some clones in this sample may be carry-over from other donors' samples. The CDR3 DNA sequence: TGCGCCAGCAGACTAGCGGGAGGATCCTACGAGCAGTACTTC. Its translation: CASRLAGGSYEQYF.